This TCR beta chain was retrieved from a study of cytomegalovirus exposure and HLA in healthy donors. Findings of the study overall: Exclusion as indistinguishable affected some V segments, including TRBV6-2 and TRBV6-3.

V lost 5 bases, J lost 3 bases, and 14 bases lay in between. Germline V gene data show CDR1 as MDHEN and CDR2 as SYDVKM. The CDR3 consists of 15 residues. Use of 60 Vbeta and 13 Jbeta primers characterized the PCR. Clones were read by immunoSEQ multiplex PCR, and TCRdb kept only the in-frame ones, dropping some. The table has some 130,000 clones, roughly 80% seen once. Worth noting for this clone: Its antigen is not known.

This sequence originates from a male donor in good health and CMV-seropositive. V gene TRBV28 combines with J gene TRBJ2-4; a possible D gene is TRBD2 (6 bases). Source material: PBMCs. The CDR3 DNA reads as TGTGCCAGCAGTCAACAGGAGGGGATCAAAAACATTCAGTACTTC. Translated: CASSQQEGIKNIQYF.